The present TCR beta chain was sequenced within a study of shared T cell receptors in the human thymus. Germline V lookup: CDR1 SGHVS, CDR2 FNYEAQ. The V gene end was trimmed by 6 bases and the J gene end by 6 bases; junction bases not matched to a gene: 8. This CDR3 region has 15 residues. Produced via immunoSEQ multiplex PCR; TCRdb's table is partial and in-frame only. The table records hundreds of thousands of clones, approximately 88% of them present only once. This sample also belongs to another study, concerning human thymus T cells. Per that paper: Those donating were healthy Finnish infants in corrective surgery for congenital heart defects. The source of the thymus tissue was resections taken during corrective heart surgery. Gene usage for V and J segments appeared biased in thymic and blood repertoires. Unrelated individuals reportedly shared highly overlapping thymic TCR repertoires.

The rearrangement links TRBV7-6 to TRBJ2-1; 10 positions agree with TRBD2. This sequence was found in a boy under three years old with a congenital heart defect. Sequenced sample: thymocytes. The CDR3 here is CASSVDLAGVNEQFF. The CDR3 DNA reads as TGTGCCAGCAGTGTCGACCTAGCGGGAGTCAATGAGCAGTTCTTC.